The clone carrying this T cell receptor (beta chain) was counted many times. This record comes from a study of molecular identifiers for immune sequencing clone quantification. Overall study: With replicates, the RNA of around 20,000 or 100,000 naive CD8 cells was split five ways and four were sequenced.

Bulk TCR libraries used previously described methods and listed TCR primers. MiXCR, run by TCRdb on the PCR reads, gives a single entry per CDR3 protein. The sample records hundreds of thousands of distinct CDR3 sequences, about 21% being singletons. Naive CD8 sequencing libraries were generated from roughly 20,000 to 1,000,000 sorted cells, with 10%, 30% or 50% RNA as input. Sorting isolated naive CD8 T cells as CD8+CD4-CCR7+CD45RA+ events. Deletions cut 6 bases from V and 2 bases from J, with 13 bases between. The CDR3 runs to 14 residues. Germline V lookup: CDR1 MDHEN, CDR2 SYDVKM. Sequenced input: naive CD8+ T cells from blood, with Jurkat cell RNA spiked in. Subset indicated: FACS-sorted CD8+CD4-CCR7+CD45RA+ naive T cells. The genes are TRBV28 and TRBJ1-1; a weak D match, TRBD1 (5 bases). The clonotype was recovered from a human donor in good health. Some libraries in this study had Jurkat cell RNA spiked in. The CDR3 nucleotides are TGTGCCAGCAGCCCGCCTGGGGGAAACACTGAAGCTTTCTTT. Amino acids: CASSPPGGNTEAFF.